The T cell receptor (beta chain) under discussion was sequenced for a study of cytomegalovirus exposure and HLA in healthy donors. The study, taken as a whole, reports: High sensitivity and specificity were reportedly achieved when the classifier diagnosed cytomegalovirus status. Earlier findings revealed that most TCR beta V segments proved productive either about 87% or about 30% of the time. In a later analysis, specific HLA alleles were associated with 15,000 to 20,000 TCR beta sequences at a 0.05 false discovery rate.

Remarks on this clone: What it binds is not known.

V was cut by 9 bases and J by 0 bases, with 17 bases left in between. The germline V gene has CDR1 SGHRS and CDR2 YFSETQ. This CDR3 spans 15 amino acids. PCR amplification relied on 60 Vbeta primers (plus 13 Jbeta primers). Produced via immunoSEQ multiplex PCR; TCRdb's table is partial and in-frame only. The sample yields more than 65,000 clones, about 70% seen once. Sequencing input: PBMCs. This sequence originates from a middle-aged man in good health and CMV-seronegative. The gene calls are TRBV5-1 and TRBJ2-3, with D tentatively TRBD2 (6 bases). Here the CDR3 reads CATTVGGTSTDTQYF. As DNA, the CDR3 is TGCGCCACCACAGTGGGGGGTACTAGCACAGATACGCAGTATTTT.